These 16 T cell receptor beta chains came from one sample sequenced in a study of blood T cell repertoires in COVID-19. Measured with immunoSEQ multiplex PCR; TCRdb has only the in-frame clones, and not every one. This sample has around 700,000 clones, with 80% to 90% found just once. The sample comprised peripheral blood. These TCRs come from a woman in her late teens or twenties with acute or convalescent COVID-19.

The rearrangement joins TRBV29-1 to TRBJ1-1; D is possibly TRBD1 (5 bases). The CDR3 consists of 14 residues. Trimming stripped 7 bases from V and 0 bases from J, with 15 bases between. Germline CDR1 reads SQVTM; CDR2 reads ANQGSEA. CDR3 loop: CSGEVNRMNTEAFF. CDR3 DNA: TGCAGCGGAGAGGTCAACAGGATGAACACTGAAGCTTTCTTT.

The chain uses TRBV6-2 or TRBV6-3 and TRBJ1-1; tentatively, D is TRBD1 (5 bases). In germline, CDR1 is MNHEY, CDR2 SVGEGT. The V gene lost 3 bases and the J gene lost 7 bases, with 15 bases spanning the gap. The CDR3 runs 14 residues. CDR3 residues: CASSYSGHSLEAFF. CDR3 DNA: TGTGCCAGCAGTTATTCAGGACACTCTCTTGAAGCTTTCTTT.

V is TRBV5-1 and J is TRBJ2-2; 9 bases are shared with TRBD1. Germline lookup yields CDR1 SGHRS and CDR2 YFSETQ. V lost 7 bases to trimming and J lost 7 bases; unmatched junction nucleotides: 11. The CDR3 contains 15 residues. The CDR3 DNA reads TGCGCCAGCTTCGTCGGGACAGGGTTTGTCGGGGAGCTGTTTTTT. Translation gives CASFVGTGFVGELFF.

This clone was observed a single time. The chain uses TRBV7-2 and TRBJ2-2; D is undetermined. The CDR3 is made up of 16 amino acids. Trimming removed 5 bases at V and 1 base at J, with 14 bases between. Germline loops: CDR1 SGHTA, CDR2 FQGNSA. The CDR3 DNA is TGTGCCAGCAGCCCCCGACAAATATTGAACACCGGGGAGCTGTTTTTT. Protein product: CASSPRQILNTGELFF.

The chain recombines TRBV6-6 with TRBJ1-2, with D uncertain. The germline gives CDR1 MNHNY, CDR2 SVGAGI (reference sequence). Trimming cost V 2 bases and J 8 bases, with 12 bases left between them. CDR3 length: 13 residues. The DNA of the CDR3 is TGTGCCAGCAGTTACCTGCACCCGGGGGGCTACACCTTC. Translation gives CASSYLHPGGYTF.

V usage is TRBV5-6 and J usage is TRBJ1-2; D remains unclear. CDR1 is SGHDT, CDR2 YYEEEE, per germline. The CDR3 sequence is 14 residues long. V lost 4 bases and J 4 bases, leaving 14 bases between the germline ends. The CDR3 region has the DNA TGTGCCAGCAGCCCGGGGTGGATCTCCTATGGCTACACCTTC. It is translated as CASSPGWISYGYTF.

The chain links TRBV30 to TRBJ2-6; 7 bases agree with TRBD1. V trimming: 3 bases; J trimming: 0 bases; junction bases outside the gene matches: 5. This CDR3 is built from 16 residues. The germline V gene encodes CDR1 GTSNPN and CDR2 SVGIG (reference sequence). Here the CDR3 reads CAWSTGAPSGANVLTF. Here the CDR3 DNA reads TGTGCCTGGAGCACAGGGGCCCCCTCTGGGGCCAACGTCCTGACTTTC.

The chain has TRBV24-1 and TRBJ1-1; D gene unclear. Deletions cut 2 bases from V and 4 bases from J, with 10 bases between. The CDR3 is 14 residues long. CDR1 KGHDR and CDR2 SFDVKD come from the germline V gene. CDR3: CATSDSGEATEAFF. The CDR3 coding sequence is TGTGCCACCAGTGATTCGGGAGAGGCCACTGAAGCTTTCTTT.

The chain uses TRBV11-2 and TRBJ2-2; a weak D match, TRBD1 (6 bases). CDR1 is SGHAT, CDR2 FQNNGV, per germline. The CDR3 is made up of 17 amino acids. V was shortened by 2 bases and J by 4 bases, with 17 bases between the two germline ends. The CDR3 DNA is TGTGCCAGCAGCTTAACGGTGTCGACAGGACCCACCGGGGAGCTGTTTTTT. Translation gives CASSLTVSTGPTGELFF.

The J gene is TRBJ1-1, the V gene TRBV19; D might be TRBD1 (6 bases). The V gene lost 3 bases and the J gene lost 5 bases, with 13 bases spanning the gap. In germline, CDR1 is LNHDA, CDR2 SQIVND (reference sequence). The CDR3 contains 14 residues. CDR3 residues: CASSMPTGSTEAFF. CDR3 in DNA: TGTGCCAGTAGTATGCCGACAGGTTCGACTGAAGCTTTCTTT. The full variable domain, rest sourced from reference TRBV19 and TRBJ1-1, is DGGITQSPKYLFRKEGQNVTLSCEQNLNHDAMYWYRQDPGQGLRLIYYSQIVNDFQKGDIAEGYSVSREKKESFPLTVTSAQKNPTAFYLCASSMPTGSTEAFFGQGTRLTVV.

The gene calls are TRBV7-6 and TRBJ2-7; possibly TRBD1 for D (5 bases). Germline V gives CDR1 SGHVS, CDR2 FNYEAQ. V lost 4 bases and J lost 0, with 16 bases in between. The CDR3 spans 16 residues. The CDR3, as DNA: TGTGCCAGCAGCTCACACCCAGTAGACAGCTCCTACGAGCAGTACTTC. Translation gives CASSSHPVDSSYEQYF.

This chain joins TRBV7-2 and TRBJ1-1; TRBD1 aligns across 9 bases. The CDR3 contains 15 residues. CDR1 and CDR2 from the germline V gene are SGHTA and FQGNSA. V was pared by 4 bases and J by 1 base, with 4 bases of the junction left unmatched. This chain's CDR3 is CASSSGQGGNTEAFF. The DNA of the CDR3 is TGTGCCAGCAGCTCGGGACAGGGAGGGAACACTGAAGCTTTCTTT.

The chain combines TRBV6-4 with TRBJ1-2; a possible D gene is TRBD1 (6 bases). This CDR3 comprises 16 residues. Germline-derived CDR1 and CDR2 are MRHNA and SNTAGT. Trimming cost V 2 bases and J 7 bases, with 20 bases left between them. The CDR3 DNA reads TGTGCCAGCAGTGACGGAGTAGGTGAGGGGGTGGCTGGCTACACCTTC. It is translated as CASSDGVGEGVAGYTF.

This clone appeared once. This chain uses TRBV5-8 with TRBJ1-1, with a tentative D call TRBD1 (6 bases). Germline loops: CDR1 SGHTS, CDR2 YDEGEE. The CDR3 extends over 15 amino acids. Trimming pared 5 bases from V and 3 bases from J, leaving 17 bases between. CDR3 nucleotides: TGTGCCAGCAGTTCCGGGACAACAAAATACACTGAAGCTTTCTTT. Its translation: CASSSGTTKYTEAFF.

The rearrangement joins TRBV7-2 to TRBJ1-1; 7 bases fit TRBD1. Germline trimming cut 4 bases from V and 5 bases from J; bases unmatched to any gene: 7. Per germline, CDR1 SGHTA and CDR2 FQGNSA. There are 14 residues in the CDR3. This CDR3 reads CASSYTGEITEAFF. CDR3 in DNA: TGTGCCAGCAGCTATACAGGGGAGATAACTGAAGCTTTCTTT.

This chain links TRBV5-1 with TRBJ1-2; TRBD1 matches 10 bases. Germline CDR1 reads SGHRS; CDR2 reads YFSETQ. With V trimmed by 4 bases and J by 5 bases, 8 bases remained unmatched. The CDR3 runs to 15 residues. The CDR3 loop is CASSLGTGVGYGYTF. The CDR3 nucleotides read TGCGCCAGCAGCCTGGGGACAGGGGTGGGGTATGGCTACACCTTC. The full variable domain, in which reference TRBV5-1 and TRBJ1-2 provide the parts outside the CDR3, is KAGVTQTPRYLIKTRGQQVTLSCSPISGHRSVSWYQQTPGQGLQFLFEYFSETQRNKGNFPGRFSGRQFSNSRSEMNVSTLELGDSALYLCASSLGTGVGYGYTFGSGTRLTVV.